The source of this TCR beta chain is a study of blood T cell repertoires in COVID-19. Across the study: Spain, Italy and the United States supplied samples that represented acute and convalescent COVID-19. PBMCs, B-cell-depleted T cells, or T cells were the source of the cDNA or gDNA that made up the material.

This CDR3 comprises 16 residues. CDR1 SNHLY and CDR2 FYNNEI come from the germline V gene. V was pared by 10 bases and J by 3 bases, with 12 bases of the junction left unmatched. Per the original methods: Cell counts per sample came from amplifying reference gene primers. Clones were sequenced by immunoSEQ multiplex PCR, and TCRdb holds only the in-frame ones, with some missing. V and J calls and clone size are given by that table; D and trimming were obtained from the DNA. This table has approximately 44,000 clones, approximately 90% appearing once. The sample was peripheral blood. The clonotype comes from a human donor in a cohort sampled during active COVID-19. V is TRBV2 and J is TRBJ2-4; 10 positions agree with TRBD1. CDR3 coding DNA: TGTGCCACCCTCCCGAGACAGGGGGCGGGCAAAAACATTCAGTACTTC. It translates to CATLPRQGAGKNIQYF.